The TCR beta chain described here comes from a study of prognosis after radiotherapy for stage I lung cancer. The genomic DNA TCR beta CDR3 region underwent two rounds of multiplex PCR. Each TRBV and TRBJ gene had its own primer in the first PCR round. Each CDR3 protein gets one entry after TCRdb re-called the multiplex PCR reads with MiXCR. The sample has 20,000 to 30,000 distinct CDR3 sequences, 40% seen once. Germline assignment: CDR1 SGHAT and CDR2 FQNNGV. The CDR3 is 13 amino acids. J lost 0 bases, V lost 11 bases, and 3 bases had no gene match. Within the sample, this clonotype is medium-sized. Sequencing used PBMCs, obtained before or after stereotactic body radiation therapy (not recorded which). This chain connects TRBV11-2 to TRBJ2-2; 7 bases align to TRBD1. This receptor was obtained from a donor aged 50 or older with non-small cell lung cancer. CDR3 nucleotide sequence: TGTGCCGACAGGGTTCCGAACACCGGGGAGCTGTTTTTT. It codes for CADRVPNTGELFF.